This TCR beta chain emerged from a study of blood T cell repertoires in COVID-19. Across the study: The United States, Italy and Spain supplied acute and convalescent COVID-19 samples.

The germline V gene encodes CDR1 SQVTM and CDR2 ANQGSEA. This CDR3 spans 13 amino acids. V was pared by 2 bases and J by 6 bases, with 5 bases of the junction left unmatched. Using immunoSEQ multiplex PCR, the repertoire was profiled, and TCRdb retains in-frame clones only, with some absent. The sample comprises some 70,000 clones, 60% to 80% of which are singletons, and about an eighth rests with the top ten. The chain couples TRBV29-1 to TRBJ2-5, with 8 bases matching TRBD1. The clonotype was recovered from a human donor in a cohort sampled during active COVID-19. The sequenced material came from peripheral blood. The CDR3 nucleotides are TGCAGCGTTGAAACCGGACAGGGACAGACCCAGTACTTC. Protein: CSVETGQGQTQYF.